These T cell receptor beta chains were read from a single sample in a study of PD-L1 blockade in urothelial cancer. Here immunoSEQ multiplex PCR was the method, and the copy in TCRdb shows in-frame clones only, minus some. The repertoire holds around 120,000 clones, with around 89% as singletons. The sample was PBMCs, taken around atezolizumab (anti-PD-L1) treatment. These receptors all come from a man between 60 and 75 years old with urothelial cancer. The CDR3 runs from the conserved cysteine through the conserved F or W. Fields, in order: clone size, J gene, V gene, D gene, CDR3 DNA, CDR3 protein. The D gene is left open where the match is weak. Only some rows state a clone size, as once, few, many or a class for expanded clones.

size: once; J: TRBJ2-5; V: TRBV14; D: .; DNA: TGTGCCAGCAGCCATACGGGGACATACTTGCAAGAGACCCAGTACTTC; CDR3: CASSHTGTYLQETQYF
size: .; J: TRBJ2-5; V: TRBV4-1; D: TRBD2; DNA: TGCGCCAGCAGCCAAGAAGCCCCTAGCGGGGGCGTCCAGTACTTC; CDR3: CASSQEAPSGGVQYF
size: once; J: TRBJ1-4; V: TRBV6-1; D: .; DNA: TGTGCCAGCAGACCCAACCCTGGGGGCCTTGAAAAACTGTTTTTT; CDR3: CASRPNPGGLEKLFF
size: .; J: TRBJ2-2; V: TRBV6-6; D: .; DNA: TGTGCCAGCAGTGGAACGGGAGGGGAGCTGTTTTTT; CDR3: CASSGTGGELFF
size: .; J: TRBJ2-5; V: TRBV29-1; D: .; DNA: TGCAGCGTCTTTCAAGAGACCCAGTACTTC; CDR3: CSVFQETQYF
size: .; J: TRBJ2-5; V: TRBV7-6; D: .; DNA: TGTGCCAGCAGCTTAGCGCAGGAGACCCAGTACTTC; CDR3: CASSLAQETQYF
size: .; J: TRBJ1-3; V: TRBV28; D: .; DNA: TGTGCCACTGTTTGGGTCGGACGGGATGATAGAAACACCATATATTTT; CDR3: CATVWVGRDDRNTIYF
size: .; J: TRBJ2-5; V: TRBV4-1; D: TRBD1; DNA: TGCGCCAGCAGCCAGACCGGGACAGGGGGCACAGAGACCCAGTACTTC; CDR3: CASSQTGTGGTETQYF
size: .; J: TRBJ1-2; V: TRBV11-2; D: .; DNA: TGTGCCAGCAGCTTAGAAGGTCCCAGGGGATACTATAACTATGGCTACACCTTC; CDR3: CASSLEGPRGYYNYGYTF
size: .; J: TRBJ2-6; V: TRBV30; D: TRBD1; DNA: TGTGCCAGCCGACTCAGGGGGCCTGGGGCCAACGTCCTGACTTTC; CDR3: CASRLRGPGANVLTF
size: .; J: TRBJ1-3; V: TRBV19; D: .; DNA: TGTGCCAGTAGTAGCCGGGGGATGCCTGGAAACACCATATATTTT; CDR3: CASSSRGMPGNTIYF
size: .; J: TRBJ2-5; V: TRBV5-1; D: TRBD2; DNA: TGCGCCAGCAGCCTTGGGGGACTAGCGGTTCAAGAGACCCAGTACTTC; CDR3: CASSLGGLAVQETQYF
size: .; J: TRBJ1-2; V: TRBV7-2; D: .; DNA: TGTGCCAGCAGCTTAGTCCCGGACAGCTATGGCTACACCTTC; CDR3: CASSLVPDSYGYTF
size: .; J: TRBJ1-1; V: TRBV19; D: TRBD1; DNA: TGTGCCAGTAGTATGGGTGACAGGGGGCTCACTGAAGCTTTCTTT; CDR3: CASSMGDRGLTEAFF
size: .; J: TRBJ2-3; V: TRBV20-1; D: .; DNA: TGCAGTGCTAGAGGGGCGGGGACGCAGTATTTT; CDR3: CSARGAGTQYF
size: .; J: TRBJ2-6; V: TRBV5-1; D: TRBD2; DNA: TGCGCCAGCAGCTTACTAGCGGACCCCCCCCTGACTTTC; CDR3: CASSLLADPPLTF
size: .; J: TRBJ1-4; V: TRBV18; D: .; DNA: TGTGCCAGCTCACGGGGGACACAGGCTAATGAAAAACTGTTTTTT; CDR3: CASSRGTQANEKLFF
size: .; J: TRBJ1-5; V: TRBV19; D: TRBD1; DNA: TGTGCCAGTTCCTGGACAGGGGAGGTTGGGCAGCCCCAGCATTTT; CDR3: CASSWTGEVGQPQHF
size: .; J: TRBJ1-6; V: TRBV28; D: .; DNA: TGTGCCAGCAGTGTGTGGTGGGGGGATAATTCACCCCTCCACTTT; CDR3: CASSVWWGDNSPLHF
size: .; J: TRBJ1-1; V: TRBV6-6; D: .; DNA: TGTGCCAGCAGCCGCCCGGGGGGCACTGAAGCTTTCTTT; CDR3: CASSRPGGTEAFF
size: once; J: TRBJ2-7; V: TRBV2; D: TRBD1; DNA: TGTGCCAGCAGTGAATTTGGGACAGGGGTTTACGAGCAGTACTTC; CDR3: CASSEFGTGVYEQYF
size: .; J: TRBJ2-7; V: TRBV9; D: TRBD1; DNA: TGTGCCAGCAGCGAGGGGACAGGGGGCTACGAGCAGTACTTC; CDR3: CASSEGTGGYEQYF
size: .; J: TRBJ1-5; V: TRBV28; D: TRBD1; DNA: TGTGCCAGCGAGACAGGGGGTTTCTATCAGCCCCAGCATTTT; CDR3: CASETGGFYQPQHF
size: .; J: TRBJ2-2; V: TRBV2; D: .; DNA: TGTGCCAGCAGTACCCTATTGACCGGGGAGCTGTTTTTT; CDR3: CASSTLLTGELFF
size: .; J: TRBJ2-7; V: TRBV6-1; D: TRBD2; DNA: TGTGCCAGCAGTACTACTAGCGGGAGGCTGTACGAGCAGTACTTC; CDR3: CASSTTSGRLYEQYF
size: .; J: TRBJ2-7; V: TRBV7-9; D: .; DNA: TGTGCCAGCAGCCCCCGGGACTACGAGCAGTACTTC; CDR3: CASSPRDYEQYF
size: .; J: TRBJ1-2; V: TRBV7-8; D: .; DNA: TGTGCCAGCAGCAGGGACGTCGGCAGGGGAGAAGAAGGCTACACCTTC; CDR3: CASSRDVGRGEEGYTF
size: .; J: TRBJ2-5; V: TRBV5-1; D: .; DNA: TGCGCCAGCAGCTTGGTGGGGGCGGTAGAGACCCAGTACTTC; CDR3: CASSLVGAVETQYF
size: .; J: TRBJ2-3; V: TRBV11-2; D: .; DNA: TGTGCCAGCAGCACCCAACTAGTTTCCACAGATACGCAGTATTTT; CDR3: CASSTQLVSTDTQYF
size: .; J: TRBJ2-7; V: TRBV2; D: .; DNA: TGTGCCAGCACCGAGGGGAGGGGGGGCTCCTACGAGCAGTACTTC; CDR3: CASTEGRGGSYEQYF
size: .; J: TRBJ2-3; V: TRBV5-4; D: .; DNA: TGTGCCAGCAGCTTGAGATCGGGAGTATGGACAGATACGCAGTATTTT; CDR3: CASSLRSGVWTDTQYF
size: .; J: TRBJ1-3; V: TRBV19; D: .; DNA: TGTGCCAGTATCGGACTGAACTCTGGAAACACCATATATTTT; CDR3: CASIGLNSGNTIYF
size: once; J: TRBJ1-5; V: TRBV27; D: .; DNA: TGTGCCAGCAGTTACCGGCCGGGGGGGGATCAGCCCCAGCATTTT; CDR3: CASSYRPGGDQPQHF
size: .; J: TRBJ2-6; V: TRBV7-3; D: .; DNA: TGTGCCAGCAGCCCCGGCTCTGGGGCCAACGTCCTGACTTTC; CDR3: CASSPGSGANVLTF
size: .; J: TRBJ1-1; V: TRBV5-8; D: TRBD1; DNA: TGTGCCAGCAGCACCGGACAGGGGGCTTGGACTGAAGCTTTCTTT; CDR3: CASSTGQGAWTEAFF
size: .; J: TRBJ1-2; V: TRBV6-1; D: .; DNA: TGTGCCAGCAGTGAAACCCCTTCCGGGGATGGCTACACCTTC; CDR3: CASSETPSGDGYTF
size: .; J: TRBJ1-5; V: TRBV28; D: .; DNA: TGTGCCAGCAGTTCCCCCGGGACACATAGCAATCAGCCCCAGCATTTT; CDR3: CASSSPGTHSNQPQHF
size: .; J: TRBJ2-7; V: TRBV10-2; D: TRBD2; DNA: TGCGCCAGCAGTGACCGGGTAGCGGGAGATGAGCAGTACTTC; CDR3: CASSDRVAGDEQYF
size: .; J: TRBJ2-2; V: TRBV28; D: .; DNA: TGTGCCAGCGGGGGGGCCAACACCGGGGAGCTGTTTTTT; CDR3: CASGGANTGELFF
size: .; J: TRBJ2-1; V: TRBV18; D: .; DNA: TGTGCCAGCTCACCGTTAACTAGCAATGAGCAGTTCTTC; CDR3: CASSPLTSNEQFF
size: once; J: TRBJ1-1; V: TRBV6-5; D: .; DNA: TGTGCCAGCAGACCATTCGAGGGCGCGAACACTGAAGCTTTCTTT; CDR3: CASRPFEGANTEAFF
size: .; J: TRBJ1-6; V: TRBV23-1; D: .; DNA: TGCGCCAGCAGTCAGAAGAGGTTTTCTCCCCTCCACTTT; CDR3: CASSQKRFSPLHF
size: .; J: TRBJ2-7; V: TRBV27; D: .; DNA: TGTGCCAGCAGTTTAAGGACAGACCTCTACGAGCAGTACTTC; CDR3: CASSLRTDLYEQYF
size: .; J: TRBJ2-5; V: TRBV10-3; D: .; DNA: TGTGCCATCGGTGCGCGGGAACAAGAGACCCAGTACTTC; CDR3: CAIGAREQETQYF
size: .; J: TRBJ1-4; V: TRBV6-1; D: .; DNA: TGTGCCAGCAGTGAGGGGTGGCGATCAGGGGCAAGACTGTTTTTT; CDR3: CASSEGWRSGARLFF
size: .; J: TRBJ2-3; V: TRBV6-6; D: TRBD2; DNA: TGTGCCAGCAGTCCTCATATCCTAGCGGGAAGAGATACGCAGTATTTT; CDR3: CASSPHILAGRDTQYF
size: .; J: TRBJ2-3; V: TRBV5-1; D: TRBD2; DNA: TGCGCCAGCAGAAAAGAGGTAGCGGGGGTGGGTCCAGATACGCAGTATTTT; CDR3: CASRKEVAGVGPDTQYF
size: .; J: TRBJ2-1; V: TRBV10-3; D: TRBD2; DNA: TGTGCCATCAGTGATCAGGTAGCGGGAGCTGATGAGCAGTTCTTC; CDR3: CAISDQVAGADEQFF
size: .; J: TRBJ1-4; V: TRBV10-1; D: .; DNA: TGCGCCAGCAGTGAGTCGCAGGGTCCAAATGAAAAACTGTTTTTT; CDR3: CASSESQGPNEKLFF
size: .; J: TRBJ1-1; V: TRBV7-2; D: TRBD1; DNA: TGTGCCAGCAGTTCTACAGGGGGCTCGTACACTGAAGCTTTCTTT; CDR3: CASSSTGGSYTEAFF
size: .; J: TRBJ2-5; V: TRBV4-1; D: TRBD2; DNA: TGCGCCAGCAGCCAAGGGGGGGGGACTGGGTACCAAGAGACCCAGTACTTC; CDR3: CASSQGGGTGYQETQYF